The 27 T cell receptor beta chains given below trace back to one sample, sequenced in a study. In TCRdb, the RT-PCR reads were re-called with MiXCR into one record per CDR3 protein. The sample records fewer than 800,000 distinct CDR3 sequences, approximately 15% being singletons. Material: memory CD4+ T cells from blood. These TCRs come from a female donor in good health, serving as a healthy control.

V usage is TRBV20-1 and J usage is TRBJ2-3, with TRBD2 matching 7 bases. CDR1 is DFQATT and CDR2 is SNEGSKA in the germline V gene (reference sequence). The CDR3 length is 16 residues. With 3 bases clipped from V and 0 bases from J, the junction kept 9 bases outside the gene matches. The CDR3 reads CSARVSLAASTDTQYF. CDR3 in DNA: TGCAGTGCTAGGGTCTCCCTAGCGGCCAGCACAGATACGCAGTATTTT.

Only a few counts were recorded for this clonotype. The rearrangement uses TRBV28 and TRBJ2-5, with no clear D. V dropped 3 bases and J dropped 10 bases, with 12 bases sitting between them. This CDR3 has 12 residues. Germline V gene lookup returns CDR1 MDHEN and CDR2 SYDVKM. The CDR3 DNA is TGTGCCAGCAGTTTGTTACATTCGGGCCAGTACTTC. The encoded protein is CASSLLHSGQYF.

This clonotype has a handful of counts. V usage is TRBV6-5 and J usage is TRBJ2-7, with D tentatively TRBD2 (5 bases). Trimming removed 0 bases at V and 3 bases at J, with 12 bases between. The CDR3 has 15 amino acids. CDR1 is MNHEY and CDR2 is SVGAGI in the germline V gene. CDR3 sequence: CASSYSTAGLYEQYF. DNA of the CDR3: TGTGCCAGCAGTTACTCGACGGCGGGTCTCTACGAGCAGTACTTC.

This clonotype was seen a handful of times. The chain has TRBV20-1 and TRBJ2-3; tentative D call: TRBD2 (5 bases). The CDR3 loop spans 16 amino acids. Trimming took 5 bases from V and 3 from J, leaving 21 bases between them. The germline CDR1 and CDR2 sequences are DFQATT and SNEGSKA (reference sequence). The chain's CDR3 is CSASLPDGGWTDTQYF. CDR3 sequence (DNA): TGCAGTGCTTCCCTACCCGATGGCGGGTGGACAGATACGCAGTATTTT.

The table lists this clonotype with many counts. The V call is TRBV30, the J call TRBJ2-1; no firm D call. This CDR3 spans 15 amino acids. The V end lost 2 bases, the J end lost 3 bases, and 14 bases lay between the germline ends. The germline V gene encodes CDR1 GTSNPN and CDR2 SVGIG (reference sequence). The CDR3 DNA sequence: TGTGCCTGGAGTCGCGGAGTCCCTGGCTACAATGAGCAGTTCTTC. Amino acids: CAWSRGVPGYNEQFF.

Worth noting for this clonotype: Given a much more abundant clone one base away, this may be a read error. The chain couples TRBV4-2 to TRBJ2-7, with D possibly being TRBD2 (5 bases). CDR3 length equals 15 residues. Trimming cost V 3 bases and J 4 bases, with 16 bases left between them. CDR1 and CDR2 from the germline V gene are LGHNA and YNFKEQ. In DNA form, the CDR3 reads TGTGCCAGCAGCCAGGCCTACATGGGAGTATACGAGCAGTACTTC. Translation: CASSQAYMGVYEQYF.

The V and J genes are TRBV6-6 and TRBJ2-5; the D call may be TRBD1 or TRBD2 (5 bases each). V was clipped by 0 bases and J by 4 bases, with 15 bases between them. The CDR3 contains 16 residues. Germline values: CDR1 MNHNY, CDR2 SVGAGI (reference sequence). The CDR3 DNA follows: TGTGCCAGCAGTTACTCGATCTGGGGGATTACAGAGACCCAGTACTTC. It specifies CASSYSIWGITETQYF.

This chain connects TRBV5-1 to TRBJ1-2; D might be TRBD1 (5 bases). Germline lookup yields CDR1 SGHRS and CDR2 YFSETQ. The V and J ends lost 2 bases and 8 bases respectively, with 19 bases between them. The CDR3 loop spans 15 amino acids. Here the CDR3 DNA reads TGCGCCAGCAGCTTATTCGAAACAGGAATCGGCGGCTACACCTTC. It codes for CASSLFETGIGGYTF.

There are a few counts of this clonotype. The rearrangement uses TRBV7-2 and TRBJ2-3; D unresolved. This CDR3 has 14 residues. V was trimmed by 3 bases and J by 1 base, leaving 8 bases between them. Germline V CDR1 and CDR2: SGHTA, FQGNSA. The CDR3: CASSFQQGTDTQYF. The CDR3 coding sequence is TGTGCCAGCAGCTTTCAGCAGGGCACAGATACGCAGTATTTT.

The chain is built from TRBV10-3 and TRBJ1-5; 8 bases line up with TRBD1. V shed 10 bases and J 0 bases; nucleotides not matched to a gene: 11. Germline values: CDR1 ENHRY, CDR2 SYGVKD. CDR3 length: 16 amino acids. CDR3 DNA sequence: TGTGCCACCTTGGACAGGGAACGGTCTAGCAATCAGCCCCAGCATTTT. As protein: CATLDRERSSNQPQHF.

This clonotype has ten or more counts. The genes are TRBV3-1 and TRBJ2-1, with 13 bases that match TRBD2. Germline V gene lookup returns CDR1 LGHDT and CDR2 YNNKEL (reference sequence). V lost 0 bases, J lost 7 bases, and 3 bases stayed unmatched. The CDR3 consists of 16 residues. CDR3 sequence (DNA): TGTGCCAGCAGCCAAGAACGACTAGCGGGAGGTAATGAGCAGTTCTTC. It translates to CASSQERLAGGNEQFF.

The gene calls are TRBV3-1 and TRBJ1-1; D call uncertain. From germline, CDR1 is LGHDT and CDR2 YNNKEL (reference sequence). The V gene lost 1 base and the J gene lost 5 bases, with 11 bases spanning the gap. This CDR3 spans 14 amino acids. CDR3 coding DNA: TGTGCCAGCAGCCAAGCTGGGCGGGAGACTGAAGCTTTCTTT. This gives the protein CASSQAGRETEAFF.

This clonotype was picked up many times. The genes are TRBV18 and TRBJ2-7, with D hard to call. V was shortened by 2 bases and J by 3 bases, with 5 bases between the two germline ends. The CDR3 covers 12 residues. Germline V gene sequence: CDR1 KGHSH, CDR2 LQKENI. Here the CDR3 reads CASSPEGYEQYF. In DNA form, the CDR3 reads TGTGCCAGCTCACCAGAAGGCTACGAGCAGTACTTC. Filled out from reference TRBV18 and TRBJ2-7, the complete variable domain reads NAGVMQNPRHLVRRRGQEARLRCSPMKGHSHVYWYRQLPEEGLKFMVYLQKENIIDESGMPKERFSAEFPKEGPSILRIQQVVRGDSAAYFCASSPEGYEQYFGPGTRLTVT.

The rearrangement joins TRBV12-3 or TRBV12-4 to TRBJ2-4, with D possibly matching TRBD1 (6 bases). The CDR3 runs 16 residues. Trimming cost V 3 bases and J 8 bases, with 20 bases left between them. The CDR3 DNA reads as TGTGCCAGCAGTTTCAGGGGAATGGGGGAAAAGGACATTCAGTACTTC. Its translation: CASSFRGMGEKDIQYF.

This sequence joins TRBV10-3 and TRBJ1-5; no reliable D call. V was cut by 4 bases and J by 5 bases, with 9 bases left in between. This CDR3 region has 13 residues. Germline V gene data show CDR1 as ENHRY and CDR2 as SYGVKD. In DNA form, the CDR3 reads TGTGCCATCAGTGGACTCGGAGATCAGCCCCAGCATTTT. Residues: CAISGLGDQPQHF.

This chain links TRBV6-5 with TRBJ2-2; D is ambiguous. Trimming removed 9 bases at V and 2 bases at J, with 16 bases between. The length of the CDR3 is 15 residues. The germline CDR1 and CDR2 sequences are MNHEY and SVGAGI. This CDR3 is CARSVVNGNTGELFF. DNA of the CDR3: TGTGCCAGAAGCGTAGTTAACGGTAACACCGGGGAGCTGTTTTTT.

The chain joins TRBV5-6 to TRBJ2-1, with 9 bases identical to TRBD2. V was pared by 5 bases and J by 0 bases, with 15 bases of the junction left unmatched. CDR3 length equals 19 residues. CDR1 and CDR2 from the germline V gene are SGHDT and YYEEEE. The CDR3 sequence: CASSLARASGTFSYNEQFF. As DNA, the CDR3 is TGTGCCAGCAGTCTAGCTCGGGCTAGCGGGACCTTCTCCTACAATGAGCAGTTCTTC.

CDR3 loop: CAWNRANTGELFF. CDR3 bases: TGTGCCTGGAATCGAGCCAACACCGGGGAGCTGTTTTTT. The V and J genes are TRBV30 and TRBJ2-2, with unresolved D. The germline V gene has CDR1 GTSNPN and CDR2 SVGIG (reference sequence). The length of the CDR3 is 13 residues. Trimming removed 4 bases at V and 2 bases at J, with 8 bases between.

A note on this clonotype: Without the conserved terminal phenylalanine or tryptophan, this CDR3 likely stems from a read error. The DNA is omitted, as the CDR3 cannot be located on it reliably, and the CDR3 follows TCRdb's listing. The chain carries TRBV7-9 and TRBJ2-7; the DNA was not used to check the table's D call, TRBD2. CDR1 and CDR2 (germline): SEHNR, FQNEAQ (reference sequence). The CDR3 sequence runs 13 residues, both termini included. The CDR3: CASSNPGLAENSL.

This clonotype appeared many times. V usage is TRBV7-2 and J usage is TRBJ2-1, with a tentative D call TRBD1 (6 bases). Germline-derived CDR1 and CDR2 are SGHTA and FQGNSA. The CDR3 totals 13 residues. V shed 5 bases and J shed 13 bases, with 18 bases lying between them. CDR3 bases: TGTGCCAGCAGCCCGACAGGTGGACCCACTCAGTTCTTC. It codes for CASSPTGGPTQFF.

J is TRBJ2-3 and V is TRBV20-1; D may correspond to TRBD1 or TRBD2 (5 bases each). The CDR3 runs to 14 residues. V was pared by 1 base and J by 7 bases, with 15 bases between. Germline-derived CDR1 and CDR2 are DFQATT and SNEGSKA (reference sequence). CDR3 DNA: TGCAGTGCTAGAGTTTTCGGGACGACGAATACGCAGTATTTT. Its translation is CSARVFGTTNTQYF.

The CDR3 DNA follows: TGTGCCAGCAGCTCCTTGGCGGGGCTCTCCTACAATGAGCAGTTCTTC. This translates into CASSSLAGLSYNEQFF. The chain combines TRBV5-5 with TRBJ2-1, with a possible D match to TRBD2 (6 bases). The ends were cut back, 3 bases at V and 0 bases at J, with 13 bases in the middle. The CDR3 runs to 16 residues. The V gene's germline CDR1 is SGHKS and CDR2 YYEKEE (reference sequence).

This clonotype was observed many times. V usage is TRBV4-2 and J usage is TRBJ2-5, with TRBD1 as a possible D gene (5 bases). The V gene lost 0 bases and the J gene lost 0 bases, with 14 bases spanning the gap. The CDR3 loop spans 17 amino acids. Germline assignment: CDR1 LGHNA and CDR2 YNFKEQ. Written as DNA, the CDR3 is TGTGCCAGCAGCCAAGATCTGGGGCAGGGAAACCAAGAGACCCAGTACTTC. Amino acid sequence: CASSQDLGQGNQETQYF.

This clonotype was found a few times. The DNA for the CDR3 is TGTGCCAGCAGTCGGACAGGGGGCTCAGGGGCCAACGTCCTGACTTTC. This translates into CASSRTGGSGANVLTF. The J gene is TRBJ2-6, the V gene TRBV12-3 or TRBV12-4; TRBD1 matches at 11 bases. The CDR3 runs to 16 residues. After removal of 5 bases from V and 4 bases from J, the junction contained 4 bases not matched to a gene.

This clonotype has ten or more counts. J is TRBJ1-1 and V is TRBV5-1; no clear D. V was trimmed by 4 bases and J by 5 bases, leaving 18 bases between them. The germline V gene has CDR1 SGHRS and CDR2 YFSETQ. The CDR3 spans 15 residues. For the CDR3, the DNA is TGCGCCAGCAGCGATCTGATTGTTCCAGGAACTGAAGCTTTCTTT. It translates to CASSDLIVPGTEAFF.

The V gene is TRBV6-5, the J gene TRBJ1-1, with TRBD1 as a possible D gene (5 bases). V lost 6 bases to trimming and J lost 11 bases, with 19 bases between them. Germline CDR1 reads MNHEY; CDR2 reads SVGAGI. CDR3 size: 13 residues. CDR3 bases: TGTGCCAGCAGCCCACCACAGGTTATGGGGGCTTTCTTT. This translates into CASSPPQVMGAFF.

With respect to this clonotype: A single base separates this from a much larger clone, so it may be a read error. This CDR3 is CSARGELAGRTDTQYF. CDR3 sequence (DNA): TGCAGTGCTAGAGGGGAGCTAGCGGGGAGAACAGATACGCAGTATTTT. This rearrangement joins TRBV20-1 to TRBJ2-3; 9 bases are a match to TRBD2. V gave up 1 base and J gave up 3 bases; unmatched junction bases: 8. There are 16 residues in the CDR3. Germline V gives CDR1 DFQATT, CDR2 SNEGSKA (reference sequence).